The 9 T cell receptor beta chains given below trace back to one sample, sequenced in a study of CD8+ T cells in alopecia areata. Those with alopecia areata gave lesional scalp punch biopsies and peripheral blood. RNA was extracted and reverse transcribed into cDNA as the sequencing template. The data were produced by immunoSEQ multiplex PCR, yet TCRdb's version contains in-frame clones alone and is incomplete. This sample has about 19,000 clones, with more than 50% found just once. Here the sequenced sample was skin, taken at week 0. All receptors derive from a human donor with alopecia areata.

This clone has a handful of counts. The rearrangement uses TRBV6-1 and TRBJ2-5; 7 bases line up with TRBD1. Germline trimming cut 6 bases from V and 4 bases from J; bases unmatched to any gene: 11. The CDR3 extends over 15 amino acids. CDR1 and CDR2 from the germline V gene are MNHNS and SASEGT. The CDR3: CASRPPGAGGETQYF. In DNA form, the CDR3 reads TGTGCCAGCAGGCCCCCCGGGGCAGGGGGAGAGACCCAGTACTTC.

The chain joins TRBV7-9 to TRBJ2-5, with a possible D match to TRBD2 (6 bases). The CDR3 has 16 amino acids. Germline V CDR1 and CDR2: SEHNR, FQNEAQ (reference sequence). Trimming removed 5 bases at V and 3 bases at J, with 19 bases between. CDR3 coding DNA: TGTGCCAGCAGCCCTTCCACCGGGACTCTTAAAGAGACCCAGTACTTC. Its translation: CASSPSTGTLKETQYF.

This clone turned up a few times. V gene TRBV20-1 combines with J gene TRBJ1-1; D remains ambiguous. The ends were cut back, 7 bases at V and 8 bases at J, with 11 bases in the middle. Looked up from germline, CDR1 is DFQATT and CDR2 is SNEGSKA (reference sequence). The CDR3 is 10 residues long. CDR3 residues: CSVQTGEAFF. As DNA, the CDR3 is TGCAGTGTCCAGACGGGCGAAGCTTTCTTT.

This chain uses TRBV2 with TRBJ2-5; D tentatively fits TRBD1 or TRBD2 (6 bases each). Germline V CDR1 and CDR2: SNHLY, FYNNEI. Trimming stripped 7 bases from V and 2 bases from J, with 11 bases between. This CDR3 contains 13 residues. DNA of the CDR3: TGTGCCAGCATGGGGGGCATGCAAGAGACCCAGTACTTC. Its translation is CASMGGMQETQYF.

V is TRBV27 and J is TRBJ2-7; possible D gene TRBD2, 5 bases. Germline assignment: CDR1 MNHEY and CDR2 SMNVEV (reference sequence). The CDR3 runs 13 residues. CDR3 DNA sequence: TGTGCGACCCGAGGGTCCACCCCCTACGAGCAGTACTTC. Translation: CATRGSTPYEQYF.

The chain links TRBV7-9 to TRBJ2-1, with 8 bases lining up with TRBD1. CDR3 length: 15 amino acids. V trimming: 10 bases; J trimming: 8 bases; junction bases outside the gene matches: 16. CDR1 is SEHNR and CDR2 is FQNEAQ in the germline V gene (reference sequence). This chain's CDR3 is CATGAGQGQLDEQFF. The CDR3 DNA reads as TGTGCCACCGGGGCAGGACAGGGACAATTGGATGAGCAGTTCTTC.

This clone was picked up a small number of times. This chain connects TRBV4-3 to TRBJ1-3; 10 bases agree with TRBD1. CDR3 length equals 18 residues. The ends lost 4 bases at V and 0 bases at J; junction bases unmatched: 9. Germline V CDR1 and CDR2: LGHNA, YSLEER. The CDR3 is CASSPGTGAYHSGNTIYF. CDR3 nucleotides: TGCGCCAGCAGCCCTGGGACAGGGGCTTACCACTCTGGAAACACCATATATTTT.

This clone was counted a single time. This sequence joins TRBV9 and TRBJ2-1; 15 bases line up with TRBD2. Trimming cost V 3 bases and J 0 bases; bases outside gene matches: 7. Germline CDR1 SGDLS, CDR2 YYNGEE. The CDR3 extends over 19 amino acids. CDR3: CASSARGTSGGTSYNEQFF. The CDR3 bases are TGTGCCAGCAGCGCTCGAGGGACTAGCGGGGGGACCTCCTACAATGAGCAGTTCTTC.

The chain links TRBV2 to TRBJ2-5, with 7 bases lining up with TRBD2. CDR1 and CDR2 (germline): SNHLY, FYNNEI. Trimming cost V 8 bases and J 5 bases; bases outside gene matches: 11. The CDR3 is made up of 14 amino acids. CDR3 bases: TGTGCCAGCGGGCCCCCGACTAGCACGGAGACCCAGTACTTC. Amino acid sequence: CASGPPTSTETQYF.